The T cell receptor beta chain described here comes from a study of T cells in women clearing cervical HPV infection. Notes on this clone: The read is 3 residues too short to cover the CDR3 end, so that end is filled in from the germline J gene.

The method was immunoSEQ multiplex PCR; TCRdb's version includes in-frame clones alone and lacks a portion of them. This specimen shows 25,000 to 35,000 clones; the ten leading clones hold around 6.6%. The V end lost 4 bases, the J end lost 3 bases, and 13 bases lay between the germline ends. This CDR3 has 14 residues. Looked up from germline, CDR1 is MGHRA and CDR2 is YSYEKL. This TCR was sampled from a woman aged 18-70 years with a cervical HPV16 infection that either progressed to CIN3+ or cleared (not recorded which). The specimen was blood buffy coat. The V and J genes are TRBV4-1 and TRBJ2-7, with D maybe TRBD1 (6 bases). The CDR3 bases that were read are TGCGCCAGCAGCCTACCGGGACAACACTACGAG. Its protein product is CASSLPGQHYE. Given in full, the CDR3 is CASSLPGQHYEQYF.